Included here is one TCR beta chain sequence, with context. Its antigen specificity is not known. Base qualities are missing; no much larger clone stands one base away. This record belongs to a study of blood T cell repertoires in COVID-19 (dated by TCRdb to 2020 to 2022). Regarding the complete study: Samples from collaborators originated in the United States, Italy and Spain and spanned both the acute and convalescent phases of COVID-19. The prospective study material was composed of cDNA or gDNA derived from T cells, B-cell-depleted T cells, or PBMCs. Subjects who had been exposed to COVID-19, were actively infected with it, or had recovered from it provided the deeply sampled blood TCRbeta repertoires that made up the dataset. A freely available public database, intended as a resource for researchers studying the immune response to SARS-CoV-2, is where the repertoires were released. Samples came from the ongoing ImmuneRACE study (first 160 participants) plus 1,254 subjects from 6 global collaborators. A de-identified subject ID, COVID-19 status, age in years and sex were almost always included in the sample metadata. HLA class I and class II types, where available, came from metadata supplied by the sample provider rather than from assay-based typing. Overall study results and their limits: How much clinical and demographic metadata was included differed by source and by participant, and the metadata was provided uncurated.

Collaborating institutions collected whole blood in K2EDTA tubes following their own protocols. For TCRbeta analysis, collaborators shipped samples in one of three forms: frozen whole blood, isolated PBMCs, or DNA extracted from either of those sample types. According to the germline V gene, CDR1 reads KGHDR and CDR2 reads SFDVKD. There are 15 amino acids in the CDR3, from cysteine to phenylalanine inclusive. The retained sequence is limited to the CDR3, 45 bases, with the frame set at the first base. A distance of 15 bases separates the germline ends of V and J, which lose 3 bases and 5 bases respectively. TCRbeta CDR3 regions were amplified from genomic DNA using the immunoSEQ Assay, a bias-controlled multiplex PCR. In the authors' own workflow: Within the assay, amplification of reference gene primers was used to estimate how many nucleated cells each sample contained. To quantify the absolute abundance of each unique TCRbeta CDR3 rearrangement, sequence reads were collapsed and filtered. Productive Simpson clonality was computed per sample as the square root of Simpson's diversity index over productive rearrangements. TCRdb took this table from immuneACCESS and kept in-frame rearrangements with V and J called. Such tables lack part of the clones; where checked against another copy, unresolved V genes explain under half of the gap, and the rest is unexplained. V, J and clone size are those of that table, while D and trimming were read from the DNA. For this sample the table gives 52,000 or so clones, of which 70% to 90% were detected only once. Roughly 2.5% of the sample is taken by the ten largest.

Sequencing used peripheral blood. The chain employs TRBV24-1 and TRBJ2-5; no D gene call is confident. This receptor was taken from a man at least 80 years old with acute or convalescent COVID-19. The nucleotide sequence reads as follows: TGTGCCACCAGTGATCCGACACCAGGCCATGAGACCCAGTACTTC. Its protein product is CATSDPTPGHETQYF.